A single T cell receptor (beta chain) is shown here with its context. Its antigen is unidentified. This specimen comes from a study of T cell responses to AZD1222 COVID-19 vaccine. TCRdb's copy holds only in-frame clones and misses some; the assay was immunoSEQ multiplex PCR. The sample has roughly 120,000 clones, approximately 83% seen once. The germline gives CDR1 KGHDR, CDR2 SFDVKD. After removal of 4 bases from V and 1 base from J, the junction contained 5 bases not matched to a gene. This CDR3 spans 17 amino acids. Study-level results: Females made up more of the donors, who were largely white British, and clonal diversity may have come out too low. Repertoire collection took place solely once the T cell response had peaked. It was only five to seven AZD1222 recipients who were seropositive at baseline. A rise in Spike-specific TCR breadth and depth followed two AZD1222 doses.

The sample consisted of peripheral blood, taken on day 0 of MenACWY control vaccination. This sequence joins TRBV24-1 and TRBJ2-5; TRBD2 matches at 13 bases. This TCR derives from an adult in good health. The CDR3, as DNA: TGTGCCACCAGTGACCCAAGGACTAGCGGGGGCCAAGAGACCCAGTACTTC. Translating gives CATSDPRTSGGQETQYF.